This T cell receptor beta chain appears in the sequencing data of a study of T cell responses to AZD1222 COVID-19 vaccine. General study results and limits: Spike-specific TCR breadth and depth rose after two AZD1222 doses. Reports indicate that nearly half of spike-specific TCRs are directed at unmutated variant regions.

Clones were read by immunoSEQ multiplex PCR, and TCRdb kept only the in-frame ones, dropping some. The table has around 150,000 clones, approximately 94% seen once; the top ten hold approximately 4.8%. Germline V CDR1 and CDR2: SNHLY, FYNNEI. The CDR3 runs to 13 residues. V lost 1 base to trimming and J lost 6 bases, with 9 bases between them. On this clone itself: No antigen is known for it.

This sequence joins TRBV2 and TRBJ1-2, with TRBD1 as a possible D gene (5 bases). The specimen comprised peripheral blood, sampled 28 days after the second AZD1222 dose. This clonotype was sampled from an adult who received the AZD1222 COVID-19 vaccine. The CDR3 region has the DNA TGTGCCAGCAGTGAAGAGGGGAAGCATGGCTACACCTTC. Its translation: CASSEEGKHGYTF. Full variable domain (missing parts from reference TRBV2 and TRBJ1-2): EPEVTQTPSHQVTQMGQEVILRCVPISNHLYFYWYRQILGQKVEFLVSFYNNEISEKSEIFDDQFSVERPDGSNFTLKIRSTKLEDSAMYFCASSEEGKHGYTFGSGTRLTVV.